This T cell receptor (beta chain) emerged from a study of cytomegalovirus exposure and HLA in healthy donors. The CDR3 sequence is 14 residues long. V lost 4 bases and J lost 10, with 22 bases in between. The germline gives CDR1 SQVTM, CDR2 ANQGSEA. The data were produced by immunoSEQ multiplex PCR, yet TCRdb's version contains in-frame clones alone and is incomplete. Of over 150,000 clones listed, 80% to 90% were seen once; the top ten hold 5% to 7%. The origin of this receptor is a woman in her twenties or thirties in good health and CMV-seronegative. V is TRBV29-1 and J is TRBJ1-2, with D perhaps matching TRBD1 (5 bases). Sequences were obtained from PBMCs. CDR3 nucleotides: TGCAGCGTTGGAGGGATGGGGGTTCCTTCGGACTACACCTTC. This gives the protein CSVGGMGVPSDYTF.